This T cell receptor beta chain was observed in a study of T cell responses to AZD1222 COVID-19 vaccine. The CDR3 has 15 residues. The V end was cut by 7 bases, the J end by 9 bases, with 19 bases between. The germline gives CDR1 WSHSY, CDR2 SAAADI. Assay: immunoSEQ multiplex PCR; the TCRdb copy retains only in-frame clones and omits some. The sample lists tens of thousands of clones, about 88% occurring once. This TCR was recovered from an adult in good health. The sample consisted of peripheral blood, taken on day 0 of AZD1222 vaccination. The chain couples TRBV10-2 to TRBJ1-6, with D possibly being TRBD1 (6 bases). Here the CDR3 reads CASTGLGQRVSPLHF. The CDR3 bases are TGCGCCAGCACCGGACTAGGACAGAGGGTTTCACCCCTCCACTTT.